This TCR beta chain was captured by sequencing in a study of blood T cells in healthy people across ages. A second PCR of about 6 to 12 cycles used a sample-barcoded 5' primer and a J-beta primer mix. TCRdb redid the calling of the 5' RACE reads with MiXCR, one entry per CDR3 protein. The top ten hold approximately 4% of the sample, which has about 560,000 distinct CDR3 sequences, roughly a quarter seen once. These data were likewise used in another study, on T cells of mothers and their children.

This receptor was taken from a boy younger than 10 in good health. Input material: blood.

In DNA form, the CDR3 reads TGTGCCAGCAGCTTAGCGGCAGGTTCCAGTGGCTACACCTTC. Encoded protein: CASSLAAGSSGYTF. The rearrangement links TRBV7-2 to TRBJ1-2; D gene unclear. Germline V CDR1 and CDR2: SGHTA, FQGNSA. The CDR3 runs to 14 residues. Trimming pared 0 bases from V and 7 bases from J, leaving 12 bases between. Combining the CDR3 with reference TRBV7-2 and TRBJ1-2 gives the whole variable domain GAGVSQSPSNKVTEKGKDVELRCDPISGHTALYWYRQSLGQGLEFLIYFQGNSAPDKSGLPSDRFSAERTGGSVSTLTIQRTQQEDSAVYLCASSLAAGSSGYTFGSGTRLTVV.